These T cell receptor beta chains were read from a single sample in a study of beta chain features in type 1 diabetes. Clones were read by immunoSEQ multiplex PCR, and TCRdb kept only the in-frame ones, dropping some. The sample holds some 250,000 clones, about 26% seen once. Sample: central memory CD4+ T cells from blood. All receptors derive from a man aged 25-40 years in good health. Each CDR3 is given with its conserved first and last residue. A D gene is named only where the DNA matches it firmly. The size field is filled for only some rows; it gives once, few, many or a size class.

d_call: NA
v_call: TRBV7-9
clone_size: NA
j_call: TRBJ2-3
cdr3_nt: TGTGCCAGCAGCCTAGGCCACAGTAGCACAGATACGCAGTATTTT
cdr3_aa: CASSLGHSSTDTQYF

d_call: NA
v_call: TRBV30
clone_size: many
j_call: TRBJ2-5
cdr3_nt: TGTGCCTGGAGTGTACGGATAGGGGAGACCCAGTACTTC
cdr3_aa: CAWSVRIGETQYF

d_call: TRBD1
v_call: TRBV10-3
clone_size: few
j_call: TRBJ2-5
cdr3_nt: TGTGCCATCAGTGAGCGACAGGGACCTCAAGAGACCCAGTACTTC
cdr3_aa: CAISERQGPQETQYF

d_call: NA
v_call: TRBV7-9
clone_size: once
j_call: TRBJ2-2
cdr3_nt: TGTGCCCCCAGAGGATCGGAGAACACCGGGGAGCTGTTTTTT
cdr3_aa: CAPRGSENTGELFF

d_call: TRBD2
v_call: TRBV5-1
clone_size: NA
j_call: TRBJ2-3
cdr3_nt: TGCGCCAGCAGCTTGCCAGGGACTAGCGGGGCAGATACGCAGTATTTT
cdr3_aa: CASSLPGTSGADTQYF

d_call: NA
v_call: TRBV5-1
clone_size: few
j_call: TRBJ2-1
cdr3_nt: TGCGCCAGCCTGGCAGCGGAGGCCTACAATGAGCAGTTCTTC
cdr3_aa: CASLAAEAYNEQFF

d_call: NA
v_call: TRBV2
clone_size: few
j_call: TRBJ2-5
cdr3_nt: TGTGCCAGCAGCGCTAGAGAGACCCAGTACTTC
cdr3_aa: CASSARETQYF

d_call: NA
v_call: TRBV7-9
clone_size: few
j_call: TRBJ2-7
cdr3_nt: TGTGCCAGCAGCCCCGGACAGCACACCTACGAGCAGTACTTC
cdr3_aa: CASSPGQHTYEQYF

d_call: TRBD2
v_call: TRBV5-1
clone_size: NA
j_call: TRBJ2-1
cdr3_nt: TGCGCCAGCAGCAACGGACTAGCGGGGGTCTACAATGAGCAGTTCTTC
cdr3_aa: CASSNGLAGVYNEQFF

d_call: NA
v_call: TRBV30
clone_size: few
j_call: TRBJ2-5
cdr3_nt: TGTGCCTGGGACCCTTCAGGATCCCAAGAGACCCAGTACTTC
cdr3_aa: CAWDPSGSQETQYF

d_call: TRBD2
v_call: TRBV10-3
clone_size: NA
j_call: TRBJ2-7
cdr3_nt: TGTGCCATCAGTGATGGGACTAGCGGGAGGGACGAGCAGTACTTC
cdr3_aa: CAISDGTSGRDEQYF

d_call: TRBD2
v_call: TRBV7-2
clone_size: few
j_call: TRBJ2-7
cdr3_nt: TGTGCCAGCAGCTTACTCGAGAGCGGGAGCAACGAGCAGTACTTC
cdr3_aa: CASSLLESGSNEQYF

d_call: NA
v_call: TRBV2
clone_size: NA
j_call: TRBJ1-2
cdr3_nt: TGTGCCAGCAGTGAGGGGACGGCTAACTATGGCTACACCTTC
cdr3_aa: CASSEGTANYGYTF

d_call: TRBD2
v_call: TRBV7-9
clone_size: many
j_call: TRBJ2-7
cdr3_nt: TGTGCCAGCAGCTCAAACCCGACTAGCGGGGGGGCGGAGCAGTACTTC
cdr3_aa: CASSSNPTSGGAEQYF

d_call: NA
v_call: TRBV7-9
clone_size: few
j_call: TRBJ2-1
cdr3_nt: TGTGCCCTTCAAACTACGGGCTACAATGAGCAGTTCTTC
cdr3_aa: CALQTTGYNEQFF

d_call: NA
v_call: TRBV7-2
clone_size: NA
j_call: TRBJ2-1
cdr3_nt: TGTGCCAGCAGCTTCCTGGGAGGCGTTGAGCAGTTCTTC
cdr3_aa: CASSFLGGVEQFF

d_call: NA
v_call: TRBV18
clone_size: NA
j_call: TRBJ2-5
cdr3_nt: TGTGCCAGCTCACCTGTAGGTCGGACCCAGTACTTC
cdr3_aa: CASSPVGRTQYF

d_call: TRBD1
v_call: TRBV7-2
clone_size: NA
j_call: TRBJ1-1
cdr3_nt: TGTGCCAGCAGCCCCCCTCTGGGACAGGGGGAGAACACTGAAGCTTTCTTT
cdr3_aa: CASSPPLGQGENTEAFF

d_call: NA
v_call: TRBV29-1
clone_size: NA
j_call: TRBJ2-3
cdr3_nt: TGCAGCGTTGAGGGGTCCCCCCACAGCACAGATACGCAGTATTTT
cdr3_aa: CSVEGSPHSTDTQYF

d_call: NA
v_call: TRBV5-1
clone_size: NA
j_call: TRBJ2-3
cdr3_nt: TGCGCCAGCAGCCCAGGGGACGGCCGCACAGATACGCAGTATTTT
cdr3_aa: CASSPGDGRTDTQYF

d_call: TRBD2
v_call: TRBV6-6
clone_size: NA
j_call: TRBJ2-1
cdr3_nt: TGTGCCAGCATCCTGACTAGCGGAAGCTCCTACAATGAGCAGTTCTTC
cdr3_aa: CASILTSGSSYNEQFF

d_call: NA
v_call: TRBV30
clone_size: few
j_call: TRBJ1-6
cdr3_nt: TGTGCCTGGAGTCCCCCTTGGGACGGATATTCACCCCTCCACTTT
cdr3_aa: CAWSPPWDGYSPLHF

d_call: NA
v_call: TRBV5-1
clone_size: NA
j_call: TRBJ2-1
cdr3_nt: TGCGCCAGCAGCCCCAGGGGTGCCTACAATGAGCAGTTCTTC
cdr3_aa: CASSPRGAYNEQFF

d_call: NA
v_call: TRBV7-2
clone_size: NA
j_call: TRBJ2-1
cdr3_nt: TGTGCCAGCAGCTTATCTTACGGGGGCTGGAATGAGCAGTTCTTC
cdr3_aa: CASSLSYGGWNEQFF

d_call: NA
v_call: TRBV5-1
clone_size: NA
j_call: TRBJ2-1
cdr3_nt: TGCGCCAGCAGCTTAAGCGCGGAATTCTACAATGAGCAGTTCTTC
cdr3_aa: CASSLSAEFYNEQFF